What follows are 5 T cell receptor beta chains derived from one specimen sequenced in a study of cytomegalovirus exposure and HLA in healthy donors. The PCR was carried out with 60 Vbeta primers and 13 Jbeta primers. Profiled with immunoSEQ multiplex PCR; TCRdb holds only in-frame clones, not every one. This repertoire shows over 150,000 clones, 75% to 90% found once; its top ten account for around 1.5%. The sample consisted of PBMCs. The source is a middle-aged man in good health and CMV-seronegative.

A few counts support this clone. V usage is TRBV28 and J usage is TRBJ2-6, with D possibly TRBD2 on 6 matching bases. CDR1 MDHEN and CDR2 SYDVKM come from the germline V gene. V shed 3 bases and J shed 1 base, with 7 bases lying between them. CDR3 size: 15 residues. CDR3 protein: CASSLEGSGANVLTF. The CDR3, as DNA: TGTGCCAGCAGTTTGGAGGGGTCTGGGGCCAACGTCCTGACTTTC.

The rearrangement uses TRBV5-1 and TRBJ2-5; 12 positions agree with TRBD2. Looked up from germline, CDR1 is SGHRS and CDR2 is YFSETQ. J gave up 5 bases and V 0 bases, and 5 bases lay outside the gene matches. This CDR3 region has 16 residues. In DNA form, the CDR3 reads TGCGCCAGCAGCTTGGAGACTAGCGGGGGAGGGGAGACCCAGTACTTC. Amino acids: CASSLETSGGGETQYF.

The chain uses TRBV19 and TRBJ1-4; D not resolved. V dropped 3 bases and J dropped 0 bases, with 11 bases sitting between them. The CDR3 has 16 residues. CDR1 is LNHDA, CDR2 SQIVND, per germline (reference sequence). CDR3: CASSIIEASTNEKLFF. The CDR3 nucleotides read TGTGCCAGTAGTATTATTGAGGCCTCAACTAATGAAAAACTGTTTTTT. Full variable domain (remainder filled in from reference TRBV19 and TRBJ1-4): DGGITQSPKYLFRKEGQNVTLSCEQNLNHDAMYWYRQDPGQGLRLIYYSQIVNDFQKGDIAEGYSVSREKKESFPLTVTSAQKNPTAFYLCASSIIEASTNEKLFFGSGTQLSVL.

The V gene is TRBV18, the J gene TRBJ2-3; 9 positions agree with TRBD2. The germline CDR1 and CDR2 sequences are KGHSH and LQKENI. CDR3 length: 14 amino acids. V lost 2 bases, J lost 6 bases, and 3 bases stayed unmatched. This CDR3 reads CASSPSSGSDTQYF. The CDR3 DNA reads TGTGCCAGCTCACCAAGTAGCGGGAGTGATACGCAGTATTTT.

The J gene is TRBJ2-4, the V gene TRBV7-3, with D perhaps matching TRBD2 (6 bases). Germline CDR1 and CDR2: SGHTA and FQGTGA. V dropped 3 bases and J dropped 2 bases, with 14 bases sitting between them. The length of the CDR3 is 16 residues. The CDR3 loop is CASSLTWRVTKNIQYF. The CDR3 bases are TGTGCCAGCAGCTTGACCTGGAGGGTAACCAAAAACATTCAGTACTTC.